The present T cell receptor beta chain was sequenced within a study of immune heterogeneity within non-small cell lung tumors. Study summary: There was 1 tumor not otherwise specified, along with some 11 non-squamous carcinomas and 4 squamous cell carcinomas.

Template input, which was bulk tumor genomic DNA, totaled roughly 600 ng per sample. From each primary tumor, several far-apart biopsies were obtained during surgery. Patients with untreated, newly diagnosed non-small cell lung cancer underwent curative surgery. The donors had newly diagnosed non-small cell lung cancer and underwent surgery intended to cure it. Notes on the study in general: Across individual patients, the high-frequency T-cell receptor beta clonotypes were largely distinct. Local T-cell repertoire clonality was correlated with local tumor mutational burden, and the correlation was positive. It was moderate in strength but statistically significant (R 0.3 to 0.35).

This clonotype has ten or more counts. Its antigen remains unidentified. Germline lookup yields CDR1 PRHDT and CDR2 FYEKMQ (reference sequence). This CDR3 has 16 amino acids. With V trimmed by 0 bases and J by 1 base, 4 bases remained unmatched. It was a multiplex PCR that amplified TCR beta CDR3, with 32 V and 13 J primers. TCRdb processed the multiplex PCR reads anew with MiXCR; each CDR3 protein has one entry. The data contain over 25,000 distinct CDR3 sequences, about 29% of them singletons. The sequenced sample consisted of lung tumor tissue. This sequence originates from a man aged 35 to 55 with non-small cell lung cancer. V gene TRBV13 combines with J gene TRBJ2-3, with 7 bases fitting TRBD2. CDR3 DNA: TGTGCCAGCAGCTTAGGGGGTCTAGCGGGCACAGATACGCAGTATTTT. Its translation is CASSLGGLAGTDTQYF. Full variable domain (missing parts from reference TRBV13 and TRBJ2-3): AAGVIQSPRHLIKEKRETATLKCYPIPRHDTVYWYQQGPGQDPQFLISFYEKMQSDKGSIPDRFSAQQFSDYHSELNMSSLELGDSALYFCASSLGGLAGTDTQYFGPGTRLTVL.